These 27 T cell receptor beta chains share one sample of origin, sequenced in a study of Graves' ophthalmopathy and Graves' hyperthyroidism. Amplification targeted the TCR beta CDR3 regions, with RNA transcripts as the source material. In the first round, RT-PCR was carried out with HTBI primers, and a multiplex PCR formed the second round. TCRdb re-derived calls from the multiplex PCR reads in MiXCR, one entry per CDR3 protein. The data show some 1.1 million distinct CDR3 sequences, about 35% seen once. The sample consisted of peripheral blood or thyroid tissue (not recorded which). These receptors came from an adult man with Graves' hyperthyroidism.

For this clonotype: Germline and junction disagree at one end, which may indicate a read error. In nucleotides, the CDR3 is TGCAGCGTTGCGCCTAGCGGGAACACCGGGGAGCTGTCTTGG. Its translation: CSVAPSGNTGELSW. This sequence joins TRBV29-1 and TRBJ2-2, with 9 bases matching TRBD2. There are 14 residues in the CDR3. Looked up from germline, CDR1 is SQVTM and CDR2 is ANQGSEA.

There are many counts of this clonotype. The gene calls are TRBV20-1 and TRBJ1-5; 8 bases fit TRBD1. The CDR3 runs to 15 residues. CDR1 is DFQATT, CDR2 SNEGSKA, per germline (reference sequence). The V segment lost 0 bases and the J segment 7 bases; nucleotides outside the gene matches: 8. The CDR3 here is CSARDLDRGDQPQHF. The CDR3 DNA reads TGCAGTGCTAGAGATCTTGACAGGGGAGACCAGCCCCAGCATTTT.

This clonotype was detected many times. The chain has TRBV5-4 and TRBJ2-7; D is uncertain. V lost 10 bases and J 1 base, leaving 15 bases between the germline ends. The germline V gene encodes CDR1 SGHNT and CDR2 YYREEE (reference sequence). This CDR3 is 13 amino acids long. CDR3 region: CAWGTEQSYEQYF. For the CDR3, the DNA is TGTGCCTGGGGAACAGAGCAGTCCTACGAGCAGTACTTC.

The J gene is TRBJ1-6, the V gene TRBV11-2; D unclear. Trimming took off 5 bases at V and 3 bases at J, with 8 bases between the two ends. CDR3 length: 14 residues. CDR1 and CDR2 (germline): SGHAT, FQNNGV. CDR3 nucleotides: TGTGCCAGCAGCAAAAGCGGCTATAATTCACCCCTCCACTTT. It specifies CASSKSGYNSPLHF.

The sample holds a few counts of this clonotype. The CDR3 region has the DNA TGTGCCAGCAGCCCACGGTTGTCATCACCGAACACCGGGGAGCTGTTTTTT. Amino acid sequence: CASSPRLSSPNTGELFF. V gene TRBV7-9 combines with J gene TRBJ2-2; D gene ambiguous. Deletions cut 5 bases from V and 0 bases from J, with 16 bases between. CDR3 size: 17 residues. Germline CDR1 reads SEHNR; CDR2 reads FQNEAQ (reference sequence).

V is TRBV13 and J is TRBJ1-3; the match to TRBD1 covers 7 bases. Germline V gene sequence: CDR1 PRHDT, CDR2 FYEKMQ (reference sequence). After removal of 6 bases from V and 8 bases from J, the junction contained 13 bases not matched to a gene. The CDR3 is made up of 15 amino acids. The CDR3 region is CASRLDRQGGYTIYF. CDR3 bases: TGTGCCAGCAGACTGGACAGGCAGGGGGGCTACACCATATATTTT.

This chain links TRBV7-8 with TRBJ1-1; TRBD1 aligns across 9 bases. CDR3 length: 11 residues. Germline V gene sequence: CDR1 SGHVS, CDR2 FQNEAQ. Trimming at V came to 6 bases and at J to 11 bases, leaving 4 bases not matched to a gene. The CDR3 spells CASSGQGYAFF. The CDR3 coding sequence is TGTGCCAGCAGTGGACAGGGGTACGCTTTCTTT.

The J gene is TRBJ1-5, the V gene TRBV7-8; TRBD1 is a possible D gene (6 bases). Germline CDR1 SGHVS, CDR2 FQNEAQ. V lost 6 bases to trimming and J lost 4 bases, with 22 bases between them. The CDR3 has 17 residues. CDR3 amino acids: CASSSSLLDRTNQPQHF. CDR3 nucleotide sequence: TGTGCCAGCAGTTCAAGTCTTTTGGACAGAACTAATCAGCCCCAGCATTTT.

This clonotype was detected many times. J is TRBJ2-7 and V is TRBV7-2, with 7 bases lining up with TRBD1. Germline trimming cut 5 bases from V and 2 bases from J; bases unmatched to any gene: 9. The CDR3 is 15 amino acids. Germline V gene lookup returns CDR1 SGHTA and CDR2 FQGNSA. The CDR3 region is CASSPLGTVTYEQYF. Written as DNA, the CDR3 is TGTGCCAGCAGCCCGCTAGGGACAGTCACCTACGAGCAGTACTTC. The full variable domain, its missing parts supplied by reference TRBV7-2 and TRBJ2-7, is GAGVSQSPSNKVTEKGKDVELRCDPISGHTALYWYRQSLGQGLEFLIYFQGNSAPDKSGLPSDRFSAERTGGSVSTLTIQRTQQEDSAVYLCASSPLGTVTYEQYFGPGTRLTVT.

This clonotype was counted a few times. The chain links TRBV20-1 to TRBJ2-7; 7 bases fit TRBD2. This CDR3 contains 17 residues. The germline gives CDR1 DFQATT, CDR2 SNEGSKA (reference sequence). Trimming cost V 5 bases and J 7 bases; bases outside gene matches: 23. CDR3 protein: CSAGTWVAGVASGEQYF. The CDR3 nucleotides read TGCAGTGCTGGAACCTGGGTGGCGGGAGTAGCTTCGGGGGAGCAGTACTTC.

The CDR3, as DNA: TGTGCCACCAGTGACCCCTCCGGAGATTACGGCACAGATACGCAGTATTTT. As protein: CATSDPSGDYGTDTQYF. The rearrangement joins TRBV24-1 to TRBJ2-3; D call uncertain. V lost 4 bases, J lost 1 base, and 17 bases lay in between. This CDR3 is 17 amino acids long. Germline assignment: CDR1 KGHDR and CDR2 SFDVKD.

The CDR3 spells CASSFGQLTQYF. Here the CDR3 DNA reads TGTGCCAGTAGCTTCGGACAGCTGACCCAGTACTTC. The chain recombines TRBV19 with TRBJ2-5; TRBD1 is a possible D gene (6 bases). V was trimmed by 6 bases and J by 7 bases, leaving 12 bases between them. CDR1 LNHDA and CDR2 SQIVND come from the germline V gene (reference sequence). The CDR3 spans 12 residues.

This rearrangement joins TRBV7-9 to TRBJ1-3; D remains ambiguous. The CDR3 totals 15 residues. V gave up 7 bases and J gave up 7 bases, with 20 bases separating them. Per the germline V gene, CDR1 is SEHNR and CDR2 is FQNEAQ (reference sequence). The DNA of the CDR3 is TGTGCCAGCACTACCCGGGCCGAAGGGAGGAACACCATATATTTT. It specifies CASTTRAEGRNTIYF.

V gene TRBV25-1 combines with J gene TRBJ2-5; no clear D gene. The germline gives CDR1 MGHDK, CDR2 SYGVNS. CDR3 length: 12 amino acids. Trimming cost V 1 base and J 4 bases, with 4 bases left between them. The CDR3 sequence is CASSEFRETQYF. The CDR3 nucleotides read TGTGCCAGCAGTGAATTCCGAGAGACCCAGTACTTC.

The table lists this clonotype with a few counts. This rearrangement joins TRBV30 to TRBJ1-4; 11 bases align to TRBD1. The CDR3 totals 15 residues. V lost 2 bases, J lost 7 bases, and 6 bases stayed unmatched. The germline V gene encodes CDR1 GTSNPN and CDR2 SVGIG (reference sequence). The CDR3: CAWSLRTGGSEKLFF. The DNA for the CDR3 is TGTGCCTGGAGTCTAAGGACAGGGGGCTCTGAAAAACTGTTTTTT.

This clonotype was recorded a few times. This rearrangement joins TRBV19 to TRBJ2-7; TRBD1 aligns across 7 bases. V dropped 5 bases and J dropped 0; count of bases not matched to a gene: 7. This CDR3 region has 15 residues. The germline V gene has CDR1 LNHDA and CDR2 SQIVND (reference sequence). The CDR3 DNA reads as TGTGCCAGTAGTTTTGGACAGGCCACCTCCTACGAGCAGTACTTC. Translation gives CASSFGQATSYEQYF.

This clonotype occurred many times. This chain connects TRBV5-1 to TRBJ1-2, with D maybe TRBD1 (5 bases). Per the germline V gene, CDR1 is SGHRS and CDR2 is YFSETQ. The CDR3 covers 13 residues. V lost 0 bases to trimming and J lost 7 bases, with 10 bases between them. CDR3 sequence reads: CASSLVQGRGYTF. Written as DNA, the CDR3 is TGCGCCAGCAGCTTGGTCCAGGGTCGTGGCTACACCTTC.

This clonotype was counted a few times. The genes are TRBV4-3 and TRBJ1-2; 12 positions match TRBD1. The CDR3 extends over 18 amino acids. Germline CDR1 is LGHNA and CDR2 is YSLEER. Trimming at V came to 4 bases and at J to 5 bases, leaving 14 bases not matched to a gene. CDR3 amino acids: CASSRFAGTGGSGYGYTF. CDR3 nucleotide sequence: TGCGCCAGCAGCCGCTTCGCCGGGACAGGGGGCTCTGGTTATGGCTACACCTTC.

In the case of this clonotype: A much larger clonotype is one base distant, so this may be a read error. CDR3 protein: CAGSPVGGGYEQYF. In DNA form, the CDR3 reads TGTGCCGGCAGCCCCGTAGGTGGAGGGTACGAGCAGTACTTC. The V gene is TRBV7-9, the J gene TRBJ2-7, with D perhaps TRBD2 (6 bases). The CDR3 consists of 14 residues. The germline CDR1 and CDR2 sequences are SEHNR and FQNEAQ (reference sequence).

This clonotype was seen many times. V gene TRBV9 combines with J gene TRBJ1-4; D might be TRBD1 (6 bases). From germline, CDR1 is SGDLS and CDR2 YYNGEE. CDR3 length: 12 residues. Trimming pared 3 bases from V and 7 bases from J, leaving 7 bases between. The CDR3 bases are TGTGCCAGCAGCGCCAGGGGTGAAAAACTGTTTTTT. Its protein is CASSARGEKLFF. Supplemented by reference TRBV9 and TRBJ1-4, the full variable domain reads DSGVTQTPKHLITATGQRVTLRCSPRSGDLSVYWYQQSLDQGLQFLIQYYNGEERAKGNILERFSAQQFPDLHSELNLSSLELGDSALYFCASSARGEKLFFGSGTQLSVL.

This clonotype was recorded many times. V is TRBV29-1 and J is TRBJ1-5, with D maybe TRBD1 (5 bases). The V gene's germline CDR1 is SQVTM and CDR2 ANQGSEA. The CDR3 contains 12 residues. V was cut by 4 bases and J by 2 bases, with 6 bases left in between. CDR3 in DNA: TGCAGCGTTGGGGACGGCAATCAGCCCCAGCATTTT. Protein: CSVGDGNQPQHF. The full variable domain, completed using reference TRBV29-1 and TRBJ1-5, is SAVISQKPSRDICQRGTSLTIQCQVDSQVTMMFWYRQQPGQSLTLIATANQGSEATYESGFVIDKFPISRPNLTFSTLTVSNMSPEDSSIYLCSVGDGNQPQHFGDGTRLSIL.

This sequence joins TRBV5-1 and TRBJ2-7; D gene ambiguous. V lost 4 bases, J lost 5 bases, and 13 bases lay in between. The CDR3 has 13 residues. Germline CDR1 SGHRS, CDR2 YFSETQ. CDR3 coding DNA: TGCGCCAGCAGCACCGCGGAATTAGACGAGCAGTACTTC. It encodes CASSTAELDEQYF. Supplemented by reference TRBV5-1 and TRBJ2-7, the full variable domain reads KAGVTQTPRYLIKTRGQQVTLSCSPISGHRSVSWYQQTPGQGLQFLFEYFSETQRNKGNFPGRFSGRQFSNSRSEMNVSTLELGDSALYLCASSTAELDEQYFGPGTRLTVT.

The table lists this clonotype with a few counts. The CDR3 DNA is TGTGCCAGCAGCCAAGGGGACAGGAACACTGAAGCTTTCTTT. The encoded protein is CASSQGDRNTEAFF. The chain recombines TRBV3-1 with TRBJ1-1; TRBD1 matches at 7 bases. The germline gives CDR1 LGHDT, CDR2 YNNKEL (reference sequence). The V and J ends lost 1 base and 1 base, in that order; junction bases with no gene match: 0. The CDR3 extends over 14 amino acids.

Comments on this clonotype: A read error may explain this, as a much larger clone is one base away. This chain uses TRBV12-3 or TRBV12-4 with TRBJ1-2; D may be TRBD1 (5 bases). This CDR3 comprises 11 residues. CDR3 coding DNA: TGTGCCAGCAGGACTCAAAGGGGCTGCACCTTC. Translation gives CASRTQRGCTF.

The CDR3 loop is CAWKGISNIYYGYTF. The CDR3 nucleotides read TGTGCCTGGAAGGGTATCAGCAACATATACTATGGCTACACCTTC. V gene TRBV30 combines with J gene TRBJ1-2; D is uncertain. V was shortened by 4 bases and J by 3 bases, with 18 bases between the two germline ends. The CDR3 runs 15 residues. Germline V lookup: CDR1 GTSNPN, CDR2 SVGIG (reference sequence).

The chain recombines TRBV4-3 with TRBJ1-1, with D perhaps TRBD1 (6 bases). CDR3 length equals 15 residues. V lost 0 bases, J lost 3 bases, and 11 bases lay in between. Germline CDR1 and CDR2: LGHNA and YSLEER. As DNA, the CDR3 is TGCGCCAGCAGCCAAGATCGGGGGCCCGACACTGAAGCTTTCTTT. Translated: CASSQDRGPDTEAFF.

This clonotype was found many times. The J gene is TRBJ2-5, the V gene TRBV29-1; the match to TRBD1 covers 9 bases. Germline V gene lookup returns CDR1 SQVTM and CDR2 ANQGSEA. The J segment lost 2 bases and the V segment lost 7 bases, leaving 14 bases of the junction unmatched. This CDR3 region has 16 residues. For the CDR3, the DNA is TGCAGCGGACTGAGTACAGGGGGCGCGGGGCAAGAGACCCAGTACTTC. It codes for CSGLSTGGAGQETQYF.